This TCR beta chain comes out of a study of PD-L1 blockade in urothelial cancer. Some clones are missing from TCRdb's copy, which holds only in-frame ones; the method was immunoSEQ multiplex PCR. The sample records tens of thousands of clones, more than 75% being singletons. Germline V gene data show CDR1 as SGDLS and CDR2 as YYNGEE. The CDR3 runs 14 residues. Trimming shortened V by 0 bases and J by 7 bases, and 11 bases separated the two germline ends. This chain uses TRBV9 with TRBJ2-1; TRBD2 is a possible D gene (6 bases). Sample: PBMCs, taken around atezolizumab (anti-PD-L1) treatment. This TCR came from a man in his sixties or seventies with urothelial cancer. In DNA form, the CDR3 reads TGTGCCAGCAGCGTAGTGATAGGAGGGAATGAGCAGTTCTTC. This translates into CASSVVIGGNEQFF. Using reference TRBV9 and TRBJ2-1 for the parts outside the CDR3, the full variable domain is DSGVTQTPKHLITATGQRVTLRCSPRSGDLSVYWYQQSLDQGLQFLIQYYNGEERAKGNILERFSAQQFPDLHSELNLSSLELGDSALYFCASSVVIGGNEQFFGPGTRLTVL.